This TCR beta chain appears in the sequencing data of a study of Ad26.COV2.S vaccination and SARS-CoV-2 variants. Whole-study context: This donor came from the COV1001 trial of Ad26.COV2.S.

Germline V gives CDR1 MDHEN, CDR2 SYDVKM. The CDR3 loop spans 13 amino acids. V was clipped by 1 base and J by 4 bases, with 7 bases between them. The protocol was immunoSEQ multiplex PCR, while the TCRdb copy is restricted to in-frame clones and leaves out a portion. The sample lists hundreds of thousands of clones, around nine tenths occurring once. Treatment denoted: roughly 18 received Ad26.COV2.S at low or high dose, single or two shots; a few received placebo; per-sample allocation not given. Samples analyzed were those drawn on day 63 after the first vaccine or placebo injection. Ad26 vector vaccine expressed Wuhan-strain SARS-CoV-2 spike.

The TCR sequence derives from a person aged 18 to 65 who received the Ad26.COV2.S COVID-19 vaccine or a placebo. This rearrangement joins TRBV28 to TRBJ1-2; D is uncertain. The source material was peripheral blood, sampled in a trial of Ad26.COV2.S vaccine versus placebo. CDR3 amino acids: CASSLLRVYGYTF. The CDR3 nucleotides read TGTGCCAGCAGTTTATTGCGGGTCTATGGCTACACCTTC.